This T cell receptor (beta chain) comes out of a study of shared clonotypes between healthy human individuals. About the research overall: The donor group consisted of two women and a few men, aged 18 to 49.

About 90 million PBMCs supplied genomic DNA for unsorted samples. Profiled with immunoSEQ multiplex PCR; TCRdb holds only in-frame clones, not every one. The sample shows about 600,000 clones, roughly four fifths of them seen only once. Germline-derived CDR1 and CDR2 are MDHEN and SYDVKM. The CDR3 is made up of 13 amino acids. V was clipped by 2 bases and J by 5 bases, with 9 bases between them. This chain joins TRBV28 and TRBJ2-5; the D gene is possibly TRBD2 (6 bases). Sequencing was carried out using PBMCs. This sequence originates from a woman between 40 and 50 years old in good health. Some clones in this sample may be carry-over from other donors' samples. The CDR3 bases are TGTGCCAGCAGTTTAAATGGGGGGGAGACCCAGTACTTC. Translated: CASSLNGGETQYF.